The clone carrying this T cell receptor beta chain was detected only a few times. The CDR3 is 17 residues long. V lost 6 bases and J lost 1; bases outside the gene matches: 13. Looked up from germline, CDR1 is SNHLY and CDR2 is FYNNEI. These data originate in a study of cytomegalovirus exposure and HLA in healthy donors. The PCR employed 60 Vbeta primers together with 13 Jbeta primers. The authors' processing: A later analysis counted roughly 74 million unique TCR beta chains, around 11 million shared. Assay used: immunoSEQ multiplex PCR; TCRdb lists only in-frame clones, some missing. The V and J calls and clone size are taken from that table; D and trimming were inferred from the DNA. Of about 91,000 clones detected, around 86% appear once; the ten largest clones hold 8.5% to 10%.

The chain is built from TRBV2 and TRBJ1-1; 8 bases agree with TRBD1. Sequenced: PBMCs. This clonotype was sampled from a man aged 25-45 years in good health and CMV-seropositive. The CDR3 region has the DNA TGTGCCAGCAGCAGCGGACAGGGAGGGTATGGGAACACTGAAGCTTTCTTT. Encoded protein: CASSSGQGGYGNTEAFF.